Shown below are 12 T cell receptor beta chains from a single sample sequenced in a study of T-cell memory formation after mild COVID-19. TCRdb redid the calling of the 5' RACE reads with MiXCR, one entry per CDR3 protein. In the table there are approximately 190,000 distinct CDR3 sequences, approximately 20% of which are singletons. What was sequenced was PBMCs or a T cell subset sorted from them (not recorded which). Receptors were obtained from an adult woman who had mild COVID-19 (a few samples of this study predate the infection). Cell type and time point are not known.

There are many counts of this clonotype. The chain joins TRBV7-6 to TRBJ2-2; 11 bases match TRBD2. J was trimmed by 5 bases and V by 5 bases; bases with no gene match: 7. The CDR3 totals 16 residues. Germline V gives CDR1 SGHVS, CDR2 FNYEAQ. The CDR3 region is CASSRISGRGTGELFF. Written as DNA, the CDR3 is TGTGCCAGCAGCCGAATTAGCGGGAGGGGGACCGGGGAGCTGTTTTTT.

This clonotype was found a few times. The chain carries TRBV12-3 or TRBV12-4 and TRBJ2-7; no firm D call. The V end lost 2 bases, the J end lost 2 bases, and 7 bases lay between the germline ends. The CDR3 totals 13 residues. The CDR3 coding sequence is TGTGCCAGCAGTTTATCCAGGCCCTACGAGCAGTACTTC. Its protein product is CASSLSRPYEQYF.

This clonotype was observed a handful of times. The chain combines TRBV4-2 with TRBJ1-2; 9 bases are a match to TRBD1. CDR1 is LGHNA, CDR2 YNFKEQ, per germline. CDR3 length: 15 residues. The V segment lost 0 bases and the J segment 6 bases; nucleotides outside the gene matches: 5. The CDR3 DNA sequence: TGTGCCAGCAGCCAAGATAACAGGGGGCGGGATGGCTACACCTTC. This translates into CASSQDNRGRDGYTF.

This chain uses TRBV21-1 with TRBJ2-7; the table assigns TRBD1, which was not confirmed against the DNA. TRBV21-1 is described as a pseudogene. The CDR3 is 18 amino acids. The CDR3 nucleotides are TGTGCCAGCAGCAAAGTGGAGCATGATTGGGACCTCTCCTACGAGCAGTACTTC. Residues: CASSKVEHDWDLSYEQYF.

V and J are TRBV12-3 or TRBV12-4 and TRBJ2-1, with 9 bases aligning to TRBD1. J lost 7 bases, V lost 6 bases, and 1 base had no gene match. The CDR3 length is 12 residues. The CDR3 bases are TGTGCCAGCAGGGACAGGGGTAATGAGCAGTTCTTC. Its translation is CASRDRGNEQFF.

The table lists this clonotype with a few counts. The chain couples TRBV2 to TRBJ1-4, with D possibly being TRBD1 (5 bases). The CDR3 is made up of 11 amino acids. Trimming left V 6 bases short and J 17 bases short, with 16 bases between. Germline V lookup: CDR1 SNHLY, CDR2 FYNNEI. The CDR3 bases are TGTGCCAGCAGCGCACGAGGGGCCCAATTTTTT. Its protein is CASSARGAQFF.

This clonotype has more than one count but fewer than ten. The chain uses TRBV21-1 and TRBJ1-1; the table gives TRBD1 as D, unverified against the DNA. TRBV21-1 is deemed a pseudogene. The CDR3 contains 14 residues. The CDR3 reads CARKSETGNTEAFF. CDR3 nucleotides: TGTGCCCGCAAATCCGAGACAGGGAACACTGAAGCTTTCTTT.

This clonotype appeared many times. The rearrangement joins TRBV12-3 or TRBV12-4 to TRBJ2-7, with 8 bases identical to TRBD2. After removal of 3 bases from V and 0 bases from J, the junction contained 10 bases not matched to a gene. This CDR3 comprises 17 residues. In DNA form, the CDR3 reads TGTGCCAGCAGTTTTTGGGGTTCTAGCGGGTCCTCCTACGAGCAGTACTTC. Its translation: CASSFWGSSGSSYEQYF.

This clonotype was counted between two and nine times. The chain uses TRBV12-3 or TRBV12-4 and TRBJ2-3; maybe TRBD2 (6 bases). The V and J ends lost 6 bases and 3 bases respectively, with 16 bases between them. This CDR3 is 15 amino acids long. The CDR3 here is CASRFSPAGTDTQYF. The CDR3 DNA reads TGTGCCAGCAGATTCTCCCCGGCGGGGACAGATACGCAGTATTTT.

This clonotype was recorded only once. The chain's CDR3 is CSVGEGSNTGELFF. The CDR3 DNA is TGCAGCGTTGGGGAGGGGTCGAACACCGGGGAGCTGTTTTTT. The chain uses TRBV29-1 and TRBJ2-2, with TRBD2 identical over 7 bases. The CDR3 runs to 14 residues. V lost 4 bases and J lost 0; bases outside the gene matches: 2. Germline lookup yields CDR1 SQVTM and CDR2 ANQGSEA.

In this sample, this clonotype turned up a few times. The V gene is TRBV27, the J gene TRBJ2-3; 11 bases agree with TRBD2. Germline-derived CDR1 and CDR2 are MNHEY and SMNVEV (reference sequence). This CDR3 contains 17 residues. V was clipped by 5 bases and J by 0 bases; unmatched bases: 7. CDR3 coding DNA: TGTGCCAGCAGTCGGGGACTAGCGGTTACTAGCACAGATACGCAGTATTTT. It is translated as CASSRGLAVTSTDTQYF.

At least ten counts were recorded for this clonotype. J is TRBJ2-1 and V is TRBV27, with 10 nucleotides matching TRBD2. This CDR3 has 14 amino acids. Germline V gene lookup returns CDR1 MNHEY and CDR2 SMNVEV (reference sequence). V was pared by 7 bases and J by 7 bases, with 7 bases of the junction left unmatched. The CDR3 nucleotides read TGTGCCAGCACTAGACTAGCGGGTAGGAATGAGCAGTTCTTC. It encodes CASTRLAGRNEQFF.